The TCR beta chain under discussion was sequenced for a study of sequential checkpoint blockade in melanoma. Whole-study context: Both treatment sequences were followed by maintenance nivolumab.

Repertoires were generated with immunoSEQ multiplex PCR, while TCRdb's copy carries only in-frame clones and drops some. The table includes roughly 28,000 clones, roughly 80% detected once. Treatment described: randomized to nivolumab then ipilimumab (arm A) or the reverse (arm B). Live CD3+CD8+ CD19− CD56− cells were sorted from PBMCs. The CDR3 contains 15 residues. Germline V gene lookup returns CDR1 SGHDT and CDR2 YYEEEE. The trim removed 6 bases at V and 0 bases at J, leaving 6 bases unmatched. This receptor was identified in a human donor with melanoma. The sequences come from CD8+ T cells sorted from blood (inferred from file names), collected from a patient given nivolumab and ipilimumab in sequence. The chain uses TRBV5-6 and TRBJ1-5; TRBD1 matches 7 bases. The DNA for the CDR3 is TGTGCCAGCACCACGGGACAGTATAGCAATCAGCCCCAGCATTTT. As protein: CASTTGQYSNQPQHF.